The sequence of this T cell receptor (beta chain) was determined in a study of memory CD4+ T cells and cytomegalovirus serostatus. Notes on the study in general: Each of approximately 63 CMV-associated TCRbeta sequences occurred in one to five individuals.

TCRdb keeps only in-frame clones here, not all; method: immunoSEQ multiplex PCR. The repertoire includes 25,000 to 40,000 clones, about three quarters of them detected once, and 0.6% to 0.7% sits in the top ten. V was trimmed by 5 bases and J by 5 bases, leaving 18 bases between them. CDR1 and CDR2 from the germline V gene are SEHNR and FQNEAQ (reference sequence). CDR3 length equals 15 residues. Details on this clone: Its antigen is not known.

Single viable CD3+CD4+CD8-CD45RO+ cells were sorted as the memory CD4+ T cells. Donors' CMV status reflects serum IgG against pp150, pp28, p38, p52. The sample consisted of memory CD4+ T cells from blood. This sequence was found in an adult in good health and CMV-seronegative. Some clones in this sample may be carry-over from other donors' samples. The chain joins TRBV7-9 to TRBJ1-1; TRBD1 might be the D (5 bases). The CDR3 DNA is TGTGCCAGCAGCGTGGGGGGACGGTGGAGGACTGAAGCTTTCTTT. Translating gives CASSVGGRWRTEAFF.